This T cell receptor (beta chain) emerged from a study of T cell repertoires in aging, cancer and after chemotherapy. General study points: No conclusions about immunological memory after chemotherapy can be drawn from the repertoire data.

Trimming cost V 2 bases and J 2 bases; bases outside gene matches: 6. This CDR3 has 17 amino acids. CDR1 and CDR2 from the germline V gene are MNHEY and SVGAGI. Peripheral blood genomic DNA, not sorted cells or RNA, was the template. Rearranged V-D-J TRB sequences were amplified with a mixed TRB-A/B primer pool. TCRdb recomputed calls from the multiplex PCR reads with MiXCR, one row per CDR3 protein. The sample contains several thousand distinct CDR3 sequences, around 34% of which appear only once. In its sample, this clonotype was seen a few times. The antigen remains unidentified. The specimen was blood. V is TRBV6-5 and J is TRBJ2-6; 7 bases line up with TRBD1. The source is a human donor in good health. The donor label of this sample is uncertain. The CDR3 region is CASSYEGAGAGANVLTF. CDR3 nucleotide sequence: TGTGCCAGCAGTTACGAGGGGGCTGGGGCTGGGGCCAACGTCCTGACTTTC.